This TCR beta chain derives from a study of blood T cells in healthy people across ages. For the second PCR, which ran for about 7 to 11 cycles, a sample-barcoded 5' primer and a J-beta primer mix were used. TCRdb re-analysed the 5' RACE reads in MiXCR, keeping a single row per CDR3 protein. The sample has some 760,000 distinct CDR3 sequences, 20% to 30% seen once. All donors came from Russia, were Caucasian and healthy, and spanned ages roughly 6 to 95. Total RNA extraction produced at least 6 micrograms (per sample) for the study. The CDR3 has 15 amino acids. Trimming shortened V by 5 bases and J by 0 bases, and 11 bases separated the two germline ends. Germline lookup yields CDR1 MNHEY and CDR2 SVGAGI. These data also featured in a second study, about T cells of mothers and their children. That study reports: Six or seven children, together with their three healthy Caucasian mothers, made up the donors.

This sequence joins TRBV6-5 and TRBJ2-1, with unresolved D. The sample comprised blood. This clonotype was sampled from a boy aged 5-17 years in good health. The DNA for the CDR3 is TGTGCCAGCAGTCTGATCCCGAGCTCCTACAATGAGCAGTTCTTC. Protein sequence: CASSLIPSSYNEQFF.